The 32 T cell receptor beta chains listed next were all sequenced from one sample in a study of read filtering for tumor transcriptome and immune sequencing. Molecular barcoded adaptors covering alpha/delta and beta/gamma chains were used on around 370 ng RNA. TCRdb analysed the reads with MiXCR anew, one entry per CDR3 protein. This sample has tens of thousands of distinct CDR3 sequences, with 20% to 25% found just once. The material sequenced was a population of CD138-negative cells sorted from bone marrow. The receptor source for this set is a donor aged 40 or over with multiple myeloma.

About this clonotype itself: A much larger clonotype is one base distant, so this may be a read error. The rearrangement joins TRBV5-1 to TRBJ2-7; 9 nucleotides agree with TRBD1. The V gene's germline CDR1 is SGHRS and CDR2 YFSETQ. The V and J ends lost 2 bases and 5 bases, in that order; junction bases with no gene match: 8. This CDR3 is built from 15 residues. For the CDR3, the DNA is TGCGCCAGCAGCTTCGGCACAGGGGGCCCCCACGAGCAGTACTTC. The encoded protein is CASSFGTGGPHEQYF.

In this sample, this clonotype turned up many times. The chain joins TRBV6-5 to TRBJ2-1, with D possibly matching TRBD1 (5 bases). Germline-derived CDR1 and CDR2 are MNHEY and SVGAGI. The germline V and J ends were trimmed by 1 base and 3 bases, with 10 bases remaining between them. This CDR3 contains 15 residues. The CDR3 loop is CASSYFPTGYNEQFF. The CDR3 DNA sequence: TGTGCCAGCAGTTACTTCCCCACAGGCTACAATGAGCAGTTCTTC.

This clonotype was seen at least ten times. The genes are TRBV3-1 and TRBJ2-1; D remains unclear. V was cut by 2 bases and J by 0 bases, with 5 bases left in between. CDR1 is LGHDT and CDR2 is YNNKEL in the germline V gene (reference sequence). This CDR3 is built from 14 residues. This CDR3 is CASSQSSSYNEQFF. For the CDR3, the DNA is TGTGCCAGCAGCCAATCGAGCTCCTACAATGAGCAGTTCTTC.

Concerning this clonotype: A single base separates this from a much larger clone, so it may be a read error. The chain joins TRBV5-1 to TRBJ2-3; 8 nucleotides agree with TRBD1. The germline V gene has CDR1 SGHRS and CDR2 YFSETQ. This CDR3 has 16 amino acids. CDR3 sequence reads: CASSLDGTGSTDAQYF. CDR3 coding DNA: TGCGCCAGCAGCTTGGATGGGACAGGAAGCACAGATGCGCAGTATTTT.

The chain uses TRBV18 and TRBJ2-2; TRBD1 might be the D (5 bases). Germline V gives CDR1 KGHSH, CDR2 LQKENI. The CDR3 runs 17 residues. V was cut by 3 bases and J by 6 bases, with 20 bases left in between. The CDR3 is CASSPMDTTLGPGELFF. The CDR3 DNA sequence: TGTGCCAGCTCACCGATGGACACTACACTTGGACCCGGGGAGCTGTTTTTT.

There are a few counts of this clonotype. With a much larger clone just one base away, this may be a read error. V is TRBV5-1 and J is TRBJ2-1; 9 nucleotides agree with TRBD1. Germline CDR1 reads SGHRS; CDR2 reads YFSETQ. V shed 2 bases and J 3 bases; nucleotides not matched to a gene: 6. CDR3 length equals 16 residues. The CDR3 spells CASSLGQGKIYNEQFF. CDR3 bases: TGCGCCAGCAGCTTAGGACAGGGGAAGATCTACAATGAGCAGTTCTTC. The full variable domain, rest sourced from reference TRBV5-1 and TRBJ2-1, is KAGVTQTPRYLIKTRGQQVTLSCSPISGHRSVSWYQQTPGQGLQFLFEYFSETQRNKGNFPGRFSGRQFSNSRSEMNVSTLELGDSALYLCASSLGQGKIYNEQFFGPGTRLTVL.

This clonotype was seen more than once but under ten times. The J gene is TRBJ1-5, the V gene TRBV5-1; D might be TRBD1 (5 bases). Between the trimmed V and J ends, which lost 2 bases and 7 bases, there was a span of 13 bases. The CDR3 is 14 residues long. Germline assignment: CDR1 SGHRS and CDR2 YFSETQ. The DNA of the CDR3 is TGCGCCAGCAGCTTACCAGGGTCTGGGCAGCCCCAGCATTTT. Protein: CASSLPGSGQPQHF.

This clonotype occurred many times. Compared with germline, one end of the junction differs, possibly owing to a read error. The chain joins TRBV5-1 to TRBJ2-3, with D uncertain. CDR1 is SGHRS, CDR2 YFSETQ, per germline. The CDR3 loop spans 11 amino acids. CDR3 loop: CASSLADTQYF. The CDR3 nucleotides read TGTGCCAGCAGCTTAGCAGATACGCAGTATTTT.

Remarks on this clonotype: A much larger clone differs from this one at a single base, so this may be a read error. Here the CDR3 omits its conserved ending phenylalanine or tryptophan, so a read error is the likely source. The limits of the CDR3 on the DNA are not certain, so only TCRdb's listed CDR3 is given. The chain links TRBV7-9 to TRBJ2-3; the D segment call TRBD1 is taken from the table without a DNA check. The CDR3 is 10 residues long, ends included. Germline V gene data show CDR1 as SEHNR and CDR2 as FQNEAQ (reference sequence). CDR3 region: CASSFIQEAY.

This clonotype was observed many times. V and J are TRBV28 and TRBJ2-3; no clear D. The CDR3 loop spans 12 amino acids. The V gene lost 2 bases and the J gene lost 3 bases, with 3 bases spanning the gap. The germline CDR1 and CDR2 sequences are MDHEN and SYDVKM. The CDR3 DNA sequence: TGTGCCAGCAGTTTACGTACAGATACGCAGTATTTT. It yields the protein CASSLRTDTQYF.

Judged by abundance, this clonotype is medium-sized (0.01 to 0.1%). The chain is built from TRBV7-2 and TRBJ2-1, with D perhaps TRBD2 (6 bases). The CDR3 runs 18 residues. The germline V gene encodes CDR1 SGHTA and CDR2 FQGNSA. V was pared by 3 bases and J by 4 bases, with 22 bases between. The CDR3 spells CASSFLFGRTTSYNEQFF. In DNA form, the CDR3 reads TGTGCCAGCAGCTTTCTGTTTGGGAGGACGACCTCGTACAATGAGCAGTTCTTC.

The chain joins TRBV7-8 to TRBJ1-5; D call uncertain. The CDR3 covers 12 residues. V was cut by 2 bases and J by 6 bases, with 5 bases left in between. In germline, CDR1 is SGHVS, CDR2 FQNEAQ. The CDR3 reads CASSLNGQPQHF. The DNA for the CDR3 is TGTGCCAGCAGCTTAAACGGTCAGCCCCAGCATTTT.

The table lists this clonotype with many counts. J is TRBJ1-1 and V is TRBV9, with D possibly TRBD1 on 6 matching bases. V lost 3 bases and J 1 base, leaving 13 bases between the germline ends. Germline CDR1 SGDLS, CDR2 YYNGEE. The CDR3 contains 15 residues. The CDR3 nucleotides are TGTGCCAGCAGCGCCCACCCGGGACAGAACACTGAAGCTTTCTTT. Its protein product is CASSAHPGQNTEAFF.

This CDR3 is CAIQVGYTEAFF. The CDR3 DNA reads TGTGCCATCCAAGTTGGGTACACTGAAGCTTTCTTT. This chain joins TRBV5-4 and TRBJ1-1, with D hard to call. The CDR3 has 12 amino acids. The V and J ends lost 9 bases and 3 bases respectively, with 12 bases between them. Germline V lookup: CDR1 SGHNT, CDR2 YYREEE (reference sequence).

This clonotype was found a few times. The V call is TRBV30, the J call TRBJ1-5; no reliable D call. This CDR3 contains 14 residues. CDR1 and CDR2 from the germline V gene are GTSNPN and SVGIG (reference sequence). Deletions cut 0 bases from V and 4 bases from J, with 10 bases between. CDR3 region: CAWSVLGGNQPQHF. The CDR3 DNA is TGTGCCTGGAGTGTACTTGGTGGTAATCAGCCCCAGCATTTT. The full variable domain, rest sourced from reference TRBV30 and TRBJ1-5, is SQTIHQWPATLVQPVGSPLSLECTVEGTSNPNLYWYRQAAGRGLQLLFYSVGIGQISSEVPQNLSASRPQDRQFILSSKKLLLSDSGFYLCAWSVLGGNQPQHFGDGTRLSIL.

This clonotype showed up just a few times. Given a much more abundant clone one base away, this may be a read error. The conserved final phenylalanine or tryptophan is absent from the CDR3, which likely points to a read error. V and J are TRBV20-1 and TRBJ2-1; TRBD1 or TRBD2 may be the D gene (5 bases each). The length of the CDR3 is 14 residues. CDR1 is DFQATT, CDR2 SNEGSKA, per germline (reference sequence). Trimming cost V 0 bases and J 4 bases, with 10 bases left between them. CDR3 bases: TGCAGTGCTAGAGAAGGTGGGGGTTACAATGAGCAGTTCCTC. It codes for CSAREGGGYNEQFL.

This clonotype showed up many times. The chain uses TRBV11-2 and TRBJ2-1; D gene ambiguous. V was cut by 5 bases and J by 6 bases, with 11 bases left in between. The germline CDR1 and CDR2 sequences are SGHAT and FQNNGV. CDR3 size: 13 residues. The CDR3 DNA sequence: TGTGCCAGCAGCACCGGACGCCTCAATGAGCAGTTCTTC. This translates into CASSTGRLNEQFF.

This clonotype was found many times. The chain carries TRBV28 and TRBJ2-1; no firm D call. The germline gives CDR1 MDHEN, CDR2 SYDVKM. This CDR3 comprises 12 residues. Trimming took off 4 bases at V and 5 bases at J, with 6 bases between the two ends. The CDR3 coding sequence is TGTGCCAGCAGTTCGACGGACAATGAGCAGTTCTTC. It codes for CASSSTDNEQFF. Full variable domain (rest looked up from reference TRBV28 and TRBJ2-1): DVKVTQSSRYLVKRTGEKVFLECVQDMDHENMFWYRQDPGLGLRLIYFSYDVKMKEKGDIPEGYSVSREKKERFSLILESASTNQTSMYLCASSSTDNEQFFGPGTRLTVL.

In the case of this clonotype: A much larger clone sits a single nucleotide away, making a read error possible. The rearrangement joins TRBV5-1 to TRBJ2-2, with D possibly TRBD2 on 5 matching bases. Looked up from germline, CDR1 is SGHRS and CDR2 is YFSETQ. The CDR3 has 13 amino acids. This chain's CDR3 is CASSLTETGEPFF. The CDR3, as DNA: TGCGCCAGCAGCTTGACAGAAACCGGGGAGCCGTTTTTT.

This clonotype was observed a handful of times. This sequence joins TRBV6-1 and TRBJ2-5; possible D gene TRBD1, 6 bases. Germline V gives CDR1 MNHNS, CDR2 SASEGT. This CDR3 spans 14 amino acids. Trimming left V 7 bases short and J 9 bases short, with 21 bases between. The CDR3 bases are TGTGCCAGCACCCCCCAGGGGCCCATTGAGCCCCAGTACTTC. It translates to CASTPQGPIEPQYF.

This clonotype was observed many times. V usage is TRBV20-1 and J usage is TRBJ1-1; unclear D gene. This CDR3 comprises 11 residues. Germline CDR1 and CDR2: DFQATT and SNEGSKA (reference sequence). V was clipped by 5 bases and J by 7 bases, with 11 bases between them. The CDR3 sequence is CSAAPTLEAFF. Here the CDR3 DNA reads TGCAGTGCTGCCCCGACCCTTGAAGCTTTCTTT.

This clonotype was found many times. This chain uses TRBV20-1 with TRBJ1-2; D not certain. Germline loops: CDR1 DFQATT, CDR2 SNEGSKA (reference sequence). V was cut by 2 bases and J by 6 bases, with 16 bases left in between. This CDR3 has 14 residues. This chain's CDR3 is CSARSILGYDGYTF. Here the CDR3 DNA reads TGCAGTGCTAGATCCATACTGGGGTACGATGGCTACACCTTC.

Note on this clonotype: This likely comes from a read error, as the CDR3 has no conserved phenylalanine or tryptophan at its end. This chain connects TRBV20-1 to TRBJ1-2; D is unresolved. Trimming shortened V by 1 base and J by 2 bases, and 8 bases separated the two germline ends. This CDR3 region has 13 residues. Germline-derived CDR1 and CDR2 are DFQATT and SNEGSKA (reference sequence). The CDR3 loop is CSARVLGNYGYTL. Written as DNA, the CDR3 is TGCAGTGCTAGAGTTCTGGGGAACTATGGCTACACCCTC.

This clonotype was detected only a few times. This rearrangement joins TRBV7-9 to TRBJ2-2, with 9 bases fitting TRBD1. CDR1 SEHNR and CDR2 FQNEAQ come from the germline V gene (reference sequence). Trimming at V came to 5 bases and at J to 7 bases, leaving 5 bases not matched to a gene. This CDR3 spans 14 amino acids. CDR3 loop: CASSITGGNGELFF. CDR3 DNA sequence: TGTGCCAGCAGCATTACAGGGGGCAACGGGGAGCTGTTTTTT.

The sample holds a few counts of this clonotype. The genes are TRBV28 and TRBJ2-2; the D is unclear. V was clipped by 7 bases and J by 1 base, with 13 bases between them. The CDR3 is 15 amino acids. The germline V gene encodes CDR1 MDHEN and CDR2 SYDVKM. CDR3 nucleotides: TGTGCCAGCAACTCGCCCGGACGGAACACCGGGGAGCTGTTTTTT. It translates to CASNSPGRNTGELFF.

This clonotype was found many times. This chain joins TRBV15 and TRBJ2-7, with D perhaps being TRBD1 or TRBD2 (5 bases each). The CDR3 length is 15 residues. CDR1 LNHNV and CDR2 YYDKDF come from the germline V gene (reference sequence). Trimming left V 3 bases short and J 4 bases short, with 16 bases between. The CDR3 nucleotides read TGTGCCACCAGCAGGGAATTGGGGGTTTATTACGAGCAGTACTTC. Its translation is CATSRELGVYYEQYF.

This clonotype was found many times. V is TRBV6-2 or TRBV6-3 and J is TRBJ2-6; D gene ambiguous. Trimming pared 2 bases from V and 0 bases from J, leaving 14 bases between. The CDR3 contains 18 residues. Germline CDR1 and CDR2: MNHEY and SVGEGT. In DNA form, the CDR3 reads TGTGCCAGCAGTTACGCGGCCAAGTCCCTCTCTGGGGCCAACGTCCTGACTTTC. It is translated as CASSYAAKSLSGANVLTF.

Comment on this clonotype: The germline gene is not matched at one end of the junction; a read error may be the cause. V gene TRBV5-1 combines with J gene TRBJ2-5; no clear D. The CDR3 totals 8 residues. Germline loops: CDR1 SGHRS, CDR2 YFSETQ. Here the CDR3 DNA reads TGCGCCAGCAGCTTGGTACGCTTC. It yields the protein CASSLVRF.

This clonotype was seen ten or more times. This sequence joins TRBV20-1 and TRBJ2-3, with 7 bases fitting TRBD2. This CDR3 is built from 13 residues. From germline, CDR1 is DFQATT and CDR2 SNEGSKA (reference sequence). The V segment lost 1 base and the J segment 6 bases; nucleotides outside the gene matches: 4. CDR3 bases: TGCAGTGCTAGAGGGGGGGGGGTGGATACGCAGTATTTT. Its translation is CSARGGGVDTQYF.

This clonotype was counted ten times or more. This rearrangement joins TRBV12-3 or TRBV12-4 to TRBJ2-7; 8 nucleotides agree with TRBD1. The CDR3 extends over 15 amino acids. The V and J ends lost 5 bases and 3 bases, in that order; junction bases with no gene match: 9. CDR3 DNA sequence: TGTGCCAGCAGTGCTAAATCAGGGGGCTTCTACGAGCAGTACTTC. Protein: CASSAKSGGFYEQYF.

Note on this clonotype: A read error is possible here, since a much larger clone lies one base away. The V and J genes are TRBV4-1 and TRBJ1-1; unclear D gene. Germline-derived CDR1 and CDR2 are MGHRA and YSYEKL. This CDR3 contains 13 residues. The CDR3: CAISRGGNTEAFF. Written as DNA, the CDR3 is TGCGCCATCAGCCGGGGTGGCAACACTGAAGCTTTCTTT.

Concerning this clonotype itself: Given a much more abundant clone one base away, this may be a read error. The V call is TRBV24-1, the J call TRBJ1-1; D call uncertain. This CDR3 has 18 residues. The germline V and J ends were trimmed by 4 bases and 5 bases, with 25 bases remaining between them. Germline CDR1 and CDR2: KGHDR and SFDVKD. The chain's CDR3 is CATSDAPHRPELLTEAFF. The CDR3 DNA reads TGTGCCACCAGTGACGCCCCTCATCGTCCGGAATTGCTTACTGAAGCTTTCTTT.